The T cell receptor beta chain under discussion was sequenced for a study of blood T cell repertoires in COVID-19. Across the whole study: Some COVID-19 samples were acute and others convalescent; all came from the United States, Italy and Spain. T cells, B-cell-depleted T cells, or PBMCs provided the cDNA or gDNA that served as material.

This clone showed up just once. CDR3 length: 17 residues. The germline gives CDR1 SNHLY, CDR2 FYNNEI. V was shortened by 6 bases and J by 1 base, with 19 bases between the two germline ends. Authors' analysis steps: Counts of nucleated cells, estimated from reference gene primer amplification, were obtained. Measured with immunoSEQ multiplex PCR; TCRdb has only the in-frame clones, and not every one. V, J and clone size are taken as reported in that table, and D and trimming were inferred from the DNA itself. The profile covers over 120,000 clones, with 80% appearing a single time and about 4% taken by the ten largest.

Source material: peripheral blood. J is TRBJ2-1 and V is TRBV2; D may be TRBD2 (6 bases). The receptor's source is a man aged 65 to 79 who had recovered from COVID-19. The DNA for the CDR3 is TGTGCCAGCAGCACACCTCCCAGCGGGCTATCCTACAATGAGCAGTTCTTC. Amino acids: CASSTPPSGLSYNEQFF.